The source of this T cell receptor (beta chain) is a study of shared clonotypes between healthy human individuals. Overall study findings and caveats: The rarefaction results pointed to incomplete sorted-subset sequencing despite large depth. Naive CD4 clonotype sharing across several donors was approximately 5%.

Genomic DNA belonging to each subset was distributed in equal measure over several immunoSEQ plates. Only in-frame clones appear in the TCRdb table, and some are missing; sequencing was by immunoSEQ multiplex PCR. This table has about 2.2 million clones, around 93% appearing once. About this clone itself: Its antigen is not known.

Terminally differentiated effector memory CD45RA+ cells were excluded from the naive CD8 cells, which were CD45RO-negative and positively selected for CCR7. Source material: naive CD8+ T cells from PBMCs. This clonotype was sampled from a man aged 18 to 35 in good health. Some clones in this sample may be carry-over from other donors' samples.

The CDR3 loop is CASSHSDRVTGELFF. The DNA for the CDR3 is TGTGCCAGCAGCCACAGCGACAGGGTCACCGGGGAGCTGTTTTTT. The chain joins TRBV14 to TRBJ2-2; 7 bases are shared with TRBD1. CDR3 length: 15 residues. CDR1 is SGHDN and CDR2 is FVKESK in the germline V gene. V trimming: 3 bases; J trimming: 4 bases; junction bases outside the gene matches: 5.